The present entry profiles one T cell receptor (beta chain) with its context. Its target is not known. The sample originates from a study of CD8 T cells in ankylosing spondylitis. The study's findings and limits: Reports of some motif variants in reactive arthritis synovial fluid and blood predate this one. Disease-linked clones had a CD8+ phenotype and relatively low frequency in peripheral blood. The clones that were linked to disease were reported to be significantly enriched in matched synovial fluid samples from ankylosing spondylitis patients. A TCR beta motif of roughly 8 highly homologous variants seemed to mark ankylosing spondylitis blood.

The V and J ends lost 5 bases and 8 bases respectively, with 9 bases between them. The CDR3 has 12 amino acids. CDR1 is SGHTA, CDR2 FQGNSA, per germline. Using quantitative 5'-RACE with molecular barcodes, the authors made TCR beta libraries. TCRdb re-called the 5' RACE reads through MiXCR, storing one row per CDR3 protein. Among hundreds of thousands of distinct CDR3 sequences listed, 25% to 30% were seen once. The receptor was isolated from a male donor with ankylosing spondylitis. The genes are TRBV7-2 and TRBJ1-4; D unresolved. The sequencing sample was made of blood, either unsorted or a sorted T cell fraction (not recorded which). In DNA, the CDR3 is TGTGCCAGCAGCCCGGACCGGGAAAAACTGTTTTTT. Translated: CASSPDREKLFF.